The 24 T cell receptor beta chains below were found in one sample sequenced in a study of cytomegalovirus exposure and HLA in healthy donors. Vbeta (60) and Jbeta (13) primers were used in the PCR. Profiling relied on immunoSEQ multiplex PCR, and the TCRdb table lists in-frame clones only, not all of them. The profile shows around 150,000 clones, approximately 87% of them singletons. The material sequenced was PBMCs. The receptors were gathered from a man aged 40-49 years in good health and CMV-seronegative.

The gene calls are TRBV18 and TRBJ1-5; D unclear. The CDR3 is 15 amino acids. CDR1 KGHSH and CDR2 LQKENI come from the germline V gene. V was cut by 4 bases and J by 2 bases, with 12 bases left in between. CDR3 DNA: TGTGCCAGCTCACAGGAGGGAAAGGGCAATCAGCCCCAGCATTTT. The encoded protein is CASSQEGKGNQPQHF.

The chain couples TRBV7-3 to TRBJ2-3, with D possibly being TRBD2 (5 bases). Germline V gene data show CDR1 as SGHTA and CDR2 as FQGTGA. There are 14 residues in the CDR3. V dropped 1 base and J dropped 1 base, with 6 bases sitting between them. CDR3 protein: CASSLNGGTDTQYF. The CDR3 nucleotides read TGTGCCAGCAGCTTAAACGGGGGCACAGATACGCAGTATTTT.

V gene TRBV5-4 combines with J gene TRBJ2-2; 8 nucleotides line up with TRBD2. From germline, CDR1 is SGHNT and CDR2 YYREEE (reference sequence). This CDR3 has 16 amino acids. J was trimmed by 6 bases and V by 9 bases; bases with no gene match: 16. CDR3 in amino acids: CATTVGGGRESGELFF. CDR3 nucleotide sequence: TGTGCCACTACGGTGGGCGGGGGGCGGGAGTCCGGGGAGCTGTTTTTT.

The J gene is TRBJ2-7, the V gene TRBV7-2; tentatively, D is TRBD1 (6 bases). Germline V gives CDR1 SGHTA, CDR2 FQGNSA. The CDR3 has 14 amino acids. V was trimmed by 1 base and J by 4 bases, leaving 11 bases between them. The CDR3 nucleotides read TGTGCCAGCAGCTTAGATCCCGGACAGTACGAGCAGTACTTC. Its protein product is CASSLDPGQYEQYF.

This rearrangement joins TRBV4-3 to TRBJ1-2; D gene unclear. Germline-derived CDR1 and CDR2 are LGHNA and YSLEER. The V end lost 0 bases, the J end lost 0 bases, and 5 bases lay between the germline ends. The CDR3 is made up of 14 amino acids. CDR3 region: CASSQERTNYGYTF. The DNA for the CDR3 is TGCGCCAGCAGCCAAGAGCGGACTAACTATGGCTACACCTTC.

The chain carries TRBV29-1 and TRBJ2-1; D not resolved. Germline-derived CDR1 and CDR2 are SQVTM and ANQGSEA. V was shortened by 3 bases and J by 0 bases, with 6 bases between the two germline ends. The CDR3 sequence is 13 residues long. CDR3 DNA sequence: TGCAGCGTTGAGCGCGGCTCCTACAATGAGCAGTTCTTC. Translating gives CSVERGSYNEQFF.

This chain joins TRBV2 and TRBJ2-1; tentative D call: TRBD1 (6 bases). The CDR3 is 15 residues long. V lost 8 bases and J lost 6, with 20 bases in between. Germline V gene lookup returns CDR1 SNHLY and CDR2 FYNNEI. CDR3 loop: CASAVMGSRGNEQFF. The DNA of the CDR3 is TGTGCCAGCGCTGTCATGGGCTCCAGGGGCAATGAGCAGTTCTTC.

The genes are TRBV30 and TRBJ2-6; tentatively, D is TRBD1 (5 bases). The V gene's germline CDR1 is GTSNPN and CDR2 SVGIG (reference sequence). There are 14 residues in the CDR3. V dropped 4 bases and J dropped 4 bases, with 11 bases sitting between them. CDR3 bases: TGTGCCTGGACAACAGGTTTCGGGGCCAACGTCCTGACTTTC. This encodes CAWTTGFGANVLTF. Combining the CDR3 with reference TRBV30 and TRBJ2-6 gives the whole variable domain SQTIHQWPATLVQPVGSPLSLECTVEGTSNPNLYWYRQAAGRGLQLLFYSVGIGQISSEVPQNLSASRPQDRQFILSSKKLLLSDSGFYLCAWTTGFGANVLTFGAGSRLTVL.

The V call is TRBV28, the J call TRBJ2-7, with 12 bases identical to TRBD1. The V segment lost 3 bases and the J segment 2 bases; nucleotides outside the gene matches: 17. CDR3 length equals 20 residues. The germline V gene encodes CDR1 MDHEN and CDR2 SYDVKM. The CDR3 sequence is CASSFLLVPGQGAVTYEQYF. The DNA of the CDR3 is TGTGCCAGCAGTTTCTTACTAGTACCGGGACAGGGGGCTGTTACCTACGAGCAGTACTTC. The variable domain in full, with the rest retrieved from reference TRBV28 and TRBJ2-7, is DVKVTQSSRYLVKRTGEKVFLECVQDMDHENMFWYRQDPGLGLRLIYFSYDVKMKEKGDIPEGYSVSREKKERFSLILESASTNQTSMYLCASSFLLVPGQGAVTYEQYFGPGTRLTVT.

V gene TRBV25-1 combines with J gene TRBJ1-3; TRBD1 matches at 7 bases. V was pared by 5 bases and J by 4 bases, with 8 bases of the junction left unmatched. CDR1 MGHDK and CDR2 SYGVNS come from the germline V gene. The CDR3 loop spans 15 amino acids. Here the CDR3 reads CASSHSGGGGNTIYF. Here the CDR3 DNA reads TGTGCCAGCAGTCATTCCGGAGGGGGCGGAAACACCATATATTTT.

V gene TRBV7-6 combines with J gene TRBJ2-1; the match to TRBD2 covers 10 bases. The CDR3 is 15 residues long. J lost 7 bases, V lost 5 bases, and 8 bases had no gene match. From germline, CDR1 is SGHVS and CDR2 FNYEAQ. The CDR3 here is CASSPRRTSGNEQFF. The CDR3 DNA sequence: TGTGCCAGCAGCCCCCGCCGGACTAGCGGAAATGAGCAGTTCTTC.

The chain employs TRBV30 and TRBJ1-2; TRBD1 is a possible D gene (5 bases). V shed 3 bases and J shed 0 bases, with 8 bases lying between them. CDR1 GTSNPN and CDR2 SVGIG come from the germline V gene (reference sequence). The CDR3 contains 13 residues. CDR3 amino acids: CAWRWTTNYGYTF. The CDR3 DNA follows: TGTGCCTGGAGATGGACAACTAACTATGGCTACACCTTC.

The chain recombines TRBV11-3 with TRBJ2-1; 12 bases align to TRBD1. Germline-derived CDR1 and CDR2 are SGHNT and YENEEA. This CDR3 contains 15 residues. V shed 4 bases, J shed 7 bases, and the junction held 5 bases outside the gene matches. CDR3: CASSSRDRGPNEQFF. The CDR3 nucleotides are TGTGCCAGCAGCTCCCGGGACAGGGGGCCTAATGAGCAGTTCTTC.

The chain joins TRBV11-1 to TRBJ2-2; TRBD1 is a possible D gene (5 bases). The CDR3 is made up of 15 amino acids. Germline CDR1 and CDR2: SGHAT and FQDESV (reference sequence). V gave up 5 bases and J gave up 1 base, with 11 bases separating them. CDR3 amino acids: CASSRRGQNTGELFF. Here the CDR3 DNA reads TGTGCCAGCAGCCGAAGGGGTCAGAACACCGGGGAGCTGTTTTTT. Complete variable domain (other parts from reference TRBV11-1 and TRBJ2-2): EAEVAQSPRYKITEKSQAVAFWCDPISGHATLYWYRQILGQGPELLVQFQDESVVDDSQLPKDRFSAERLKGVDSTLKIQPAELGDSAMYLCASSRRGQNTGELFFGEGSRLTVL.

This chain links TRBV7-3 with TRBJ2-5; 14 positions match TRBD2. From germline, CDR1 is SGHTA and CDR2 FQGTGA. After removal of 5 bases from V and 5 bases from J, the junction contained 4 bases not matched to a gene. This CDR3 is 15 amino acids long. The CDR3 loop is CASSPGLAGEETQYF. CDR3 DNA sequence: TGTGCCAGCAGCCCGGGACTAGCGGGAGAGGAGACCCAGTACTTC. Complete variable domain (other parts from reference TRBV7-3 and TRBJ2-5): GAGVSQTPSNKVTEKGKYVELRCDPISGHTALYWYRQSLGQGPEFLIYFQGTGAADDSGLPNDRFFAVRPEGSVSTLKIQRTERGDSAVYLCASSPGLAGEETQYFGPGTRLLVL.

The genes are TRBV11-3 and TRBJ2-2; 12 bases line up with TRBD2. This CDR3 is 17 amino acids long. CDR1 and CDR2 (germline): SGHNT, YENEEA. Unmatched junction bases numbered 6, after V lost 6 bases and J lost 1 base. The CDR3 is CASRRGTSGLNTGELFF. The CDR3 DNA sequence: TGTGCCAGCAGACGAGGGACTAGCGGGTTGAACACCGGGGAGCTGTTTTTT.

The rearrangement links TRBV19 to TRBJ1-2; 12 bases are shared with TRBD1. V was clipped by 4 bases and J by 11 bases; unmatched bases: 8. The CDR3 runs 14 residues. The germline V gene has CDR1 LNHDA and CDR2 SQIVND (reference sequence). The CDR3 sequence: CASSSDRDRGHYTF. CDR3 nucleotides: TGTGCCAGTAGTAGCGACCGGGACAGGGGGCATTACACCTTC.

This chain uses TRBV2 with TRBJ2-3, with 9 positions matching TRBD2. Trimming removed 6 bases from V and 5 bases from J; junction bases left unmatched: 9. Germline lookup yields CDR1 SNHLY and CDR2 FYNNEI. This CDR3 has 15 amino acids. CDR3 sequence reads: CASRLAGGQGDTQYF. Here the CDR3 DNA reads TGTGCCAGCAGACTCGCGGGAGGGCAAGGAGATACGCAGTATTTT.

This chain links TRBV30 with TRBJ2-1, with D perhaps TRBD2 (6 bases). Germline lookup yields CDR1 GTSNPN and CDR2 SVGIG (reference sequence). Trimming left V 1 base short and J 8 bases short, with 6 bases between. The CDR3 spans 11 residues. The CDR3 sequence: CAWSGLDEQFF. The DNA of the CDR3 is TGTGCCTGGAGTGGACTAGATGAGCAGTTCTTC.

The rearrangement joins TRBV29-1 to TRBJ2-7; 11 nucleotides line up with TRBD1. Germline V CDR1 and CDR2: SQVTM, ANQGSEA. Trimming took 4 bases from V and 6 from J; bases not matched to a gene: 5. The length of the CDR3 is 13 residues. The CDR3 nucleotides are TGCAGCGTTGGACGGACAGGGGGCAGCGAGCAGTACTTC. It encodes CSVGRTGGSEQYF.

The chain links TRBV12-5 to TRBJ1-4; 8 positions match TRBD1. V lost 4 bases and J lost 8; bases outside the gene matches: 15. CDR1 is LGHNT and CDR2 is FRNRAP in the germline V gene. The CDR3 covers 17 residues. The CDR3 DNA reads as TGTGCTAGTGGTTGGCTCCTGGGGACAGGTCCACGGGAAAAACTGTTTTTT. It codes for CASGWLLGTGPREKLFF.

There are a few counts of this clone. Because the CDR3's place on the DNA is in doubt, the DNA is left out and the CDR3 is given as listed by TCRdb. The gene calls are TRBV5-5 and TRBJ2-2; no check of the table's D call, TRBD2, against the DNA was made. The germline CDR1 and CDR2 sequences are SGHKS and YYEKEE (reference sequence). The CDR3 length is 14 residues, termini included. The chain's CDR3 is CASSLNFGAGELFF.

About this clone itself: This specimen includes other DNA sequences encoding the same CDR3. The CDR3 DNA follows: TGTGCCAGCAGCTTGGGGGCAGCTCAAGAGACCCAGTACTTC. Protein: CASSLGAAQETQYF. The V gene is TRBV28, the J gene TRBJ2-5; possibly TRBD1 for D (6 bases). V was trimmed by 6 bases and J by 2 bases, leaving 13 bases between them. Germline V gives CDR1 MDHEN, CDR2 SYDVKM. This CDR3 is 14 amino acids long.

This clone was observed a single time. This chain connects TRBV6-5 to TRBJ2-7; 9 bases are a match to TRBD1. V was pared by 5 bases and J by 3 bases, with 8 bases of the junction left unmatched. The CDR3 consists of 15 residues. Looked up from germline, CDR1 is MNHEY and CDR2 is SVGAGI. The CDR3 DNA reads TGTGCCAGCAGTAGGCCGGGACAGGGAAACTACGAGCAGTACTTC. It codes for CASSRPGQGNYEQYF.